This T cell receptor (beta chain) came from a study of regulatory dendritic cells for organ transplantation. Notes on the study in general: Of resting T cell subsets, memory CD8+ had the most alloreactive clonotypes. Between individuals, the alloreactive memory CD8+ T cell pool differed considerably.

Assay: immunoSEQ multiplex PCR; the TCRdb copy retains only in-frame clones and omits some. This table holds under 35,000 clones, roughly nine tenths found once. Naive CD45RA+ and memory CD45RO+ CD4+ or CD8+ T cells were FACS-sorted. About this clone: Its cognate antigen is unknown.

Trimming took 0 bases from V and 5 from J; bases not matched to a gene: 7. Germline V lookup: CDR1 SGDLS, CDR2 YYNGEE. The CDR3 length is 16 residues. V usage is TRBV9 and J usage is TRBJ2-5, with 10 bases matching TRBD2. The clonotype was recovered from a human donor in good health. Sequenced input: naive CD4+ T cells from blood. Specified subset: CD45RA+ naive T cells. CDR3 sequence: CASSVGASGSWETQYF. In DNA, the CDR3 is TGTGCCAGCAGCGTAGGGGCTAGCGGGAGTTGGGAGACCCAGTACTTC.